This entry lists 4 T cell receptor beta chains sequenced from one sample in a study of response to subunit inactivated influenza vaccine. TCRdb re-called the RT-PCR reads with MiXCR, one entry per CDR3 protein. The data contain about 190,000 distinct CDR3 sequences, approximately 15% of them singletons. Sequencing used CD8+ T cells sorted from PBMCs, obtained more than 4 days after vaccination. These receptors all come from a man aged 45-60 years who received an inactivated influenza vaccine.

At least ten counts were recorded for this clonotype. The chain links TRBV28 to TRBJ2-5, with D tentatively TRBD2 (5 bases). Germline V gene lookup returns CDR1 MDHEN and CDR2 SYDVKM. This CDR3 comprises 17 residues. Trimming stripped 2 bases from V and 1 base from J, with 17 bases between. Here the CDR3 DNA reads TGTGCCAGCAGTTTAGTAGCCGGAGGACCGATCCAAGAGACCCAGTACTTC. Translated, it gives CASSLVAGGPIQETQYF.

The rearrangement links TRBV5-1 to TRBJ1-1; 8 nucleotides agree with TRBD1. CDR3 length: 15 residues. V lost 0 bases, J lost 0 bases, and 1 base stayed unmatched. Germline V lookup: CDR1 SGHRS, CDR2 YFSETQ. Here the CDR3 reads CASSLGDRMNTEAFF. Here the CDR3 DNA reads TGCGCCAGCAGCTTGGGGGACAGGATGAACACTGAAGCTTTCTTT. The variable domain in full, with the rest retrieved from reference TRBV5-1 and TRBJ1-1, is KAGVTQTPRYLIKTRGQQVTLSCSPISGHRSVSWYQQTPGQGLQFLFEYFSETQRNKGNFPGRFSGRQFSNSRSEMNVSTLELGDSALYLCASSLGDRMNTEAFFGQGTRLTVV.

Only a few counts were recorded for this clonotype. This rearrangement joins TRBV6-1 to TRBJ2-7; D uncertain. Looked up from germline, CDR1 is MNHNS and CDR2 is SASEGT. The CDR3 runs to 15 residues. The V gene lost 3 bases and the J gene lost 2 bases, with 14 bases spanning the gap. CDR3 sequence: CASSELDGKAYEQYF. Written as DNA, the CDR3 is TGTGCCAGCAGTGAGTTGGACGGCAAAGCCTACGAGCAGTACTTC.

This chain joins TRBV4-1 and TRBJ2-1, with 8 positions matching TRBD2. Germline V lookup: CDR1 MGHRA, CDR2 YSYEKL. Trimming removed 1 base from V and 0 bases from J; junction bases left unmatched: 5. The CDR3 has 17 amino acids. This chain's CDR3 is CASSQVHSGSSYNEQFF. The CDR3 nucleotides are TGCGCCAGCAGCCAAGTTCACAGCGGGAGCTCCTACAATGAGCAGTTCTTC.